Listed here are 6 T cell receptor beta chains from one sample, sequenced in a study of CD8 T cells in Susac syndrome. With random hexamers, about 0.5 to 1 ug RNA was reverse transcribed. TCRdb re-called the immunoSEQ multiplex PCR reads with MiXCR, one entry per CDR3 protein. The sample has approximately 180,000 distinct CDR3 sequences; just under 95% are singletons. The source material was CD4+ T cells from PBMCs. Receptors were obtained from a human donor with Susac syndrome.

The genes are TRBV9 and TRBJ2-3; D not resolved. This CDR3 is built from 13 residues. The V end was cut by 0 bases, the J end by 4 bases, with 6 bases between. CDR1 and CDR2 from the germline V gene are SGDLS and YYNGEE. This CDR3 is CASSVEPSDTQYF. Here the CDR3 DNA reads TGTGCCAGCAGCGTAGAACCTTCAGATACGCAGTATTTT.

CDR3 DNA: TGTGCCAGCCGCCCCCGGGCCATGAACACTGAAGCTTTCTTT. Its protein product is CASRPRAMNTEAFF. This chain links TRBV2 with TRBJ1-1; D is ambiguous. V lost 8 bases and J lost 0, with 13 bases in between. Germline V CDR1 and CDR2: SNHLY, FYNNEI. The CDR3 has 14 residues.

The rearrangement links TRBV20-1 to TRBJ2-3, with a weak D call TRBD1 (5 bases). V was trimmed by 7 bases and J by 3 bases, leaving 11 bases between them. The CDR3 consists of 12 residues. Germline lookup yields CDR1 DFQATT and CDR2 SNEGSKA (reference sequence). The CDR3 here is CSGRGSTDTQYF. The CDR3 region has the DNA TGCAGTGGAAGGGGAAGTACAGATACGCAGTATTTT.

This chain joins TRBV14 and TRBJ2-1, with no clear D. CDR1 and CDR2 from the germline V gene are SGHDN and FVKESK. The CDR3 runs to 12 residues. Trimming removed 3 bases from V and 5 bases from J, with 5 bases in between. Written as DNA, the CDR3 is TGTGCCAGCAGCCACAGAAACAATGAGCAGTTCTTC. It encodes CASSHRNNEQFF.

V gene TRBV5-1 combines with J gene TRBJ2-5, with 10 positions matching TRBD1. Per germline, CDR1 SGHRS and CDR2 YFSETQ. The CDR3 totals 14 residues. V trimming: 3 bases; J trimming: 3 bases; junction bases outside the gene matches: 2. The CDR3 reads CASSSGTGEETQYF. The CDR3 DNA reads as TGCGCCAGCAGCTCCGGGACAGGGGAAGAGACCCAGTACTTC. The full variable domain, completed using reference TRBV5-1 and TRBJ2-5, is KAGVTQTPRYLIKTRGQQVTLSCSPISGHRSVSWYQQTPGQGLQFLFEYFSETQRNKGNFPGRFSGRQFSNSRSEMNVSTLELGDSALYLCASSSGTGEETQYFGPGTRLLVL.

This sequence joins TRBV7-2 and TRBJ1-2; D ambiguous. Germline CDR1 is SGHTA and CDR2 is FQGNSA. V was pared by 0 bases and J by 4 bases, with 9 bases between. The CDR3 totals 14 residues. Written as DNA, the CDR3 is TGTGCCAGCAGCTTAGCGGCCACCCGCTATGGCTACACCTTC. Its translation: CASSLAATRYGYTF.